The present T cell receptor beta chain was sequenced within a study of blood T cell repertoires in COVID-19. Study in general: Sites in the United States, Italy and Spain provided acute and convalescent COVID-19 samples. Sample material is recorded as cDNA or gDNA derived from T cells, B-cell-depleted T cells, or PBMCs.

The protocol was immunoSEQ multiplex PCR, while the TCRdb copy is restricted to in-frame clones and leaves out a portion. The sample carries 180,000 or so clones, roughly 88% recorded once. The CDR3 spans 19 residues. V trimming: 6 bases; J trimming: 4 bases; junction bases outside the gene matches: 19. The germline V gene encodes CDR1 SGHKS and CDR2 YYEKEE (reference sequence). Sequencing was done on a sample of PBMCs or T cells enriched from blood (not recorded which). This TCR was sampled from a woman in her fifties or sixties who had recovered from COVID-19. The rearrangement uses TRBV5-5 and TRBJ2-5; 12 bases are a match to TRBD2. CDR3 coding DNA: TGTGCCAGCACCATTGGAGGCCCTAGCGGGAGGGCTTGGGGAGAGACCCAGTACTTC. This codes for CASTIGGPSGRAWGETQYF.